A single TCR beta chain is shown here with its context. Its antigen is unknown. TCRdb's table, derived via immunoSEQ multiplex PCR, lists solely in-frame clones and lacks some. The data hold tens of thousands of clones, with about 97% observed a single time. The data derive from a study of siplizumab effects on memory and regulatory T cells. Whole-study results and caveats: It seemed that naive T cells were more diverse than memory cells and were major contributors to the alloresponse. Poor capture below about 10^-5 frequency left most alloreactive clones unmapped to unstimulated subsets. Many proliferating CD4+ or CD8+ clones remained unclassified. Roughly 75-97% of them could not be assigned either a naive or a memory phenotype.

Germline V CDR1 and CDR2: GTSNPN, SVGIG (reference sequence). The J segment lost 5 bases and the V segment lost 3 bases, leaving 7 bases of the junction unmatched. CDR3 length: 14 amino acids. Material for sequencing was naive CD4+ T cells sorted from blood. The rearrangement uses TRBV30 and TRBJ1-2, with 9 positions matching TRBD1. This clonotype was sampled from a human donor in good health. The CDR3 bases are TGTGCCTGGAGCCTGGGGACAGGGAAATATGGCTACACCTTC. It translates to CAWSLGTGKYGYTF.